The 25 T cell receptor beta chains below were found in one sample sequenced in a study of neurological immune-mediated disorders. One entry per CDR3 protein, called by TCRdb with MiXCR from the 5' RACE reads. The top ten hold more than 1.5% of the sample, which has tens of thousands of distinct CDR3 sequences, over 8% seen once. Specified time point: longitudinal time-point 1 (baseline). Sample: PBMCs. The receptors stem from a woman between 40 and 50 years old in good health.

V usage is TRBV28 and J usage is TRBJ2-5; 7 bases fit TRBD2. V lost 5 bases and J lost 5; bases outside the gene matches: 5. The CDR3 is made up of 13 amino acids. The V gene's germline CDR1 is MDHEN and CDR2 SYDVKM. The chain's CDR3 is CASSVLGGETQYF. CDR3 nucleotides: TGTGCCAGCAGTGTCCTGGGAGGGGAGACCCAGTACTTC.

This clonotype was seen many times. The chain carries TRBV12-3 or TRBV12-4 and TRBJ1-2, with 8 bases matching TRBD1. V shed 5 bases and J 7 bases; nucleotides not matched to a gene: 15. This CDR3 has 16 residues. CDR3 nucleotide sequence: TGTGCCAGCAGTCCCGTTGATGGACAGGGAGGATCTGGCTACACCTTC. Amino acid sequence: CASSPVDGQGGSGYTF.

This clonotype was detected ten times or more. The chain is built from TRBV5-6 and TRBJ1-2; D not certain. The CDR3 totals 16 residues. V was cut by 1 base and J by 2 bases, with 15 bases left in between. Germline CDR1 and CDR2: SGHDT and YYEEEE. The CDR3 DNA is TGTGCCAGCAGCTTGTGGTTTATGGATCAAAACTATGGCTACACCTTC. As protein: CASSLWFMDQNYGYTF. Looking up the rest from reference TRBV5-6 and TRBJ1-2 gives the full variable domain: DAGVTQSPTHLIKTRGQQVTLRCSPKSGHDTVSWYQQALGQGPQFIFQYYEEEERQRGNFPDRFSGHQFPNYSSELNVNALLLGDSALYLCASSLWFMDQNYGYTFGSGTRLTVV.

A remark on this clonotype: Being one base from a much bigger clone, this may be a read error. The chain has TRBV7-3 and TRBJ2-1; 11 nucleotides agree with TRBD1. The CDR3 sequence is 14 residues long. The germline CDR1 and CDR2 sequences are SGHTA and FQGTGA. The CDR3 region is CDSSWTGGMDEQFF. CDR3 sequence (DNA): TGTGACAGCAGCTGGACAGGGGGCATGGATGAGCAGTTCTTC. Based on the CDR3 plus reference TRBV7-3 and TRBJ2-1, the full variable domain is GAGVSQTPSNKVTEKGKYVELRCDPISGHTALYWYRQSLGQGPEFLIYFQGTGAADDSGLPNDRFFAVRPEGSVSTLKIQRTERGDSAVYLCDSSWTGGMDEQFFGPGTRLTVL.

This clonotype was recorded at least ten times. The genes are TRBV7-3 and TRBJ1-2; the D gene is possibly TRBD1 (5 bases). V lost 8 bases to trimming and J lost 5 bases, with 18 bases between them. Germline V gene data show CDR1 as SGHTA and CDR2 as FQGTGA. The CDR3 contains 14 residues. The CDR3 loop is CASSQSPEGYGYTF. The CDR3 DNA follows: TGTGCCAGCTCCCAGTCCCCCGAGGGGTATGGCTACACCTTC.

This clonotype was counted many times. V is TRBV29-1 and J is TRBJ2-5; TRBD2 matches at 9 bases. The CDR3 covers 13 residues. The J segment lost 4 bases and the V segment lost 4 bases, leaving 4 bases of the junction unmatched. Germline V lookup: CDR1 SQVTM, CDR2 ANQGSEA. The DNA of the CDR3 is TGCAGCGTTGGCGGGAGGGCCGGAGAGACCCAGTACTTC. Protein sequence: CSVGGRAGETQYF.

This clonotype was picked up many times. This chain joins TRBV5-1 and TRBJ1-2; D is uncertain. Germline V CDR1 and CDR2: SGHRS, YFSETQ. This CDR3 has 14 residues. The V end lost 4 bases, the J end lost 0 bases, and 10 bases lay between the germline ends. The CDR3 protein is CASSETAANYGYTF. Written as DNA, the CDR3 is TGCGCCAGCAGCGAGACGGCAGCTAACTATGGCTACACCTTC.

Ten or more counts support this clonotype. The chain has TRBV20-1 and TRBJ2-1, with 7 bases matching TRBD2. Germline V gives CDR1 DFQATT, CDR2 SNEGSKA (reference sequence). CDR3 length: 17 amino acids. V shed 4 bases, J shed 7 bases, and the junction held 19 bases outside the gene matches. The CDR3 loop reads CSATLQIAGVQRNEQFF. CDR3 in DNA: TGCAGTGCTACCCTTCAAATTGCGGGGGTCCAGAGGAATGAGCAGTTCTTC.

Many counts were recorded for this clonotype. This chain joins TRBV13 and TRBJ2-7; 10 bases are a match to TRBD2. Per the germline V gene, CDR1 is PRHDT and CDR2 is FYEKMQ (reference sequence). CDR3 size: 15 residues. Losses at the gene ends were 5 bases for V and 3 bases for J; bases not matched to a gene: 7. The CDR3 region has the DNA TGTGCCAGCAGCCGCCTAGCGGGAGATGGCTACGAGCAGTACTTC. Protein: CASSRLAGDGYEQYF.

This clonotype was recorded many times. This chain links TRBV12-3 or TRBV12-4 with TRBJ2-2; the D gene is possibly TRBD1 (6 bases). This CDR3 region has 16 residues. V was cut by 4 bases and J by 3 bases, with 15 bases left in between. The CDR3 DNA sequence: TGTGCCAGCAGTTCCTCCCCTACAGGGTACACCGGGGAGCTGTTTTTT. Its protein product is CASSSSPTGYTGELFF.

J is TRBJ1-1 and V is TRBV12-3 or TRBV12-4, with unresolved D. The CDR3 consists of 11 residues. Trimming took off 5 bases at V and 0 bases at J, with 1 base between the two ends. The CDR3 sequence: CASSMNTEAFF. The CDR3 region has the DNA TGTGCCAGCAGTATGAACACTGAAGCTTTCTTT.

This clonotype showed up many times. CDR3 amino acids: CASSQEVKDYNEQFF. For the CDR3, the DNA is TGTGCCAGCAGCCAAGAGGTTAAGGATTACAATGAGCAGTTCTTC. This chain links TRBV4-2 with TRBJ2-1; no definite D call. This CDR3 contains 15 residues. From germline, CDR1 is LGHNA and CDR2 YNFKEQ. Trimming shortened V by 0 bases and J by 4 bases, and 10 bases separated the two germline ends.

This clonotype was counted many times. This rearrangement joins TRBV10-3 to TRBJ2-7; 11 bases are a match to TRBD2. CDR3 length: 14 amino acids. V gave up 5 bases and J gave up 0 bases; unmatched junction bases: 0. Germline CDR1 reads ENHRY; CDR2 reads SYGVKD. CDR3 region: CAISTSGSSYEQYF. The CDR3, as DNA: TGTGCCATCAGTACTAGCGGGAGCTCCTACGAGCAGTACTTC.

This clonotype has a count of ten or more. V gene TRBV5-1 combines with J gene TRBJ2-1; tentatively, D is TRBD1 (6 bases). Trimming shortened V by 0 bases and J by 0 bases, and 7 bases separated the two germline ends. The CDR3 has 15 residues. Per germline, CDR1 SGHRS and CDR2 YFSETQ. The CDR3 DNA follows: TGCGCCAGCAGCTTGGGAGGGGGCTCCTACAATGAGCAGTTCTTC. Translating gives CASSLGGGSYNEQFF.

This clonotype was observed at least ten times. The V and J genes are TRBV20-1 and TRBJ2-7, with D uncertain. V dropped 6 bases and J dropped 0 bases, with 18 bases sitting between them. Germline V gives CDR1 DFQATT, CDR2 SNEGSKA (reference sequence). The CDR3 extends over 15 amino acids. The CDR3 DNA follows: TGCAGTGCCGGGCCTTGGGAAAGAAGCTCCTACGAGCAGTACTTC. Encoded protein: CSAGPWERSSYEQYF.

This clonotype was counted ten times or more. DNA of the CDR3: TGTGCCATTCGACAGGGCCGTAACTATGGCTACACCTTC. It yields the protein CAIRQGRNYGYTF. J is TRBJ1-2 and V is TRBV10-3; 7 bases line up with TRBD1. V was pared by 9 bases and J by 1 base, with 5 bases of the junction left unmatched. In germline, CDR1 is ENHRY, CDR2 SYGVKD. The CDR3 sequence is 13 residues long.

At least ten counts were recorded for this clonotype. The rearrangement links TRBV7-2 to TRBJ1-1; D not resolved. This CDR3 contains 16 residues. The germline CDR1 and CDR2 sequences are SGHTA and FQGNSA. V lost 2 bases, J lost 6 bases, and 19 bases lay in between. CDR3 coding DNA: TGTGCCAGCAGCTTATCTGGTGGAGGGTGGTGGGCTGAAGCTTTCTTT. Its translation is CASSLSGGGWWAEAFF.

This clonotype was found many times. V is TRBV5-1 and J is TRBJ1-2, with TRBD1 identical over 8 bases. Germline values: CDR1 SGHRS, CDR2 YFSETQ. This CDR3 comprises 16 residues. The V segment lost 2 bases and the J segment 6 bases; nucleotides outside the gene matches: 12. This chain's CDR3 is CASSFFNTGGNNGYTF. CDR3 nucleotides: TGCGCCAGCAGCTTCTTCAATACAGGGGGGAATAATGGCTACACCTTC.

This clonotype was counted ten times or more. CDR3 nucleotide sequence: TGTGCCAGCAGCTTGGGCCATAATTCACCCCTCCACTTT. Its translation: CASSLGHNSPLHF. This sequence joins TRBV5-6 and TRBJ1-6; D is unresolved. V shed 0 bases and J shed 5 bases, with 3 bases lying between them. This CDR3 contains 13 residues. Germline V lookup: CDR1 SGHDT, CDR2 YYEEEE.

Many counts were recorded for this clonotype. The J gene is TRBJ1-2, the V gene TRBV5-4; no firm D call. The germline CDR1 and CDR2 sequences are SGHNT and YYREEE (reference sequence). The germline V and J ends were trimmed by 7 bases and 3 bases, with 16 bases remaining between them. The CDR3 is made up of 14 amino acids. CDR3 protein: CASRSPRTDYGYTF. The CDR3 coding sequence is TGTGCCAGCCGATCTCCACGGACGGACTATGGCTACACCTTC.

There are many counts of this clonotype. J is TRBJ1-1 and V is TRBV12-3 or TRBV12-4; TRBD1 matches at 8 bases. The V and J ends lost 2 bases and 3 bases, in that order; junction bases with no gene match: 5. CDR3 length: 15 amino acids. DNA of the CDR3: TGTGCCAGCAGTTTACAGGGGGCCGGGGACACTGAAGCTTTCTTT. Protein product: CASSLQGAGDTEAFF.

This clonotype was recorded at least ten times. The chain is built from TRBV6-2 or TRBV6-3 and TRBJ2-2; TRBD2 matches 7 bases. Germline-derived CDR1 and CDR2 are MNHEY and SVGEGT. V lost 2 bases, J lost 4 bases, and 1 base stayed unmatched. CDR3 size: 14 residues. CDR3: CASSYGGGTGELFF. The DNA of the CDR3 is TGTGCCAGCAGTTACGGGGGGGGCACCGGGGAGCTGTTTTTT.

This clonotype was seen many times. The CDR3 sequence: CASSFGVIEPYNEQFF. The DNA for the CDR3 is TGTGCCAGCAGCTTTGGAGTGATCGAGCCCTACAATGAGCAGTTCTTC. The chain joins TRBV5-6 to TRBJ2-1; the D is unclear. The CDR3 extends over 16 amino acids. The V end lost 2 bases, the J end lost 2 bases, and 14 bases lay between the germline ends. Germline V lookup: CDR1 SGHDT, CDR2 YYEEEE.

The rearrangement links TRBV20-1 to TRBJ1-2; perhaps TRBD1 as D (6 bases). Trimming shortened V by 1 base and J by 7 bases, and 13 bases separated the two germline ends. The germline V gene encodes CDR1 DFQATT and CDR2 SNEGSKA (reference sequence). The CDR3 runs to 13 residues. The CDR3 coding sequence is TGCAGTGCTAGAGGTTCGGGGGGCGGTGGCTACACCTTC. It encodes CSARGSGGGGYTF.

This clonotype was detected many times. The gene calls are TRBV3-1 and TRBJ2-6; TRBD1 matches 9 bases. J gave up 0 bases and V 5 bases, and 5 bases lay outside the gene matches. Germline CDR1 LGHDT, CDR2 YNNKEL (reference sequence). The CDR3 covers 17 residues. The DNA for the CDR3 is TGTGCCAGCAGCTCCGGGACAGGGACCTCTGGGGCCAACGTCCTGACTTTC. Its translation: CASSSGTGTSGANVLTF.